The 25 T cell receptor beta chains below all came from one sample that was sequenced in a study of T-cell reconstitution after alpha-beta-depleted transplantation in children. Unique molecular identifiers were used in preparing the TCRbeta library. TCRdb analysed the PCR reads with MiXCR anew, one entry per CDR3 protein. The sample records about 410,000 distinct CDR3 sequences, roughly 22% being singletons. The specimen was PBMCs from the stem cell graft donor, collected from the stem cell graft. Receptor source: a human donor who donated a stem cell graft to a child with acute myeloid leukemia.

V is TRBV12-3 or TRBV12-4 and J is TRBJ2-7; D possibly matches TRBD1 or TRBD2 (5 bases each). Trimming left V 3 bases short and J 2 bases short, with 20 bases between. The CDR3 consists of 17 residues. The CDR3 DNA reads as TGTGCCAGCAGTTTTTGGGTTGAGGGGACCGAGACCTACGAGCAGTACTTC. The encoded protein is CASSFWVEGTETYEQYF.

Ten or more counts support this clonotype. This chain joins TRBV12-3 or TRBV12-4 and TRBJ2-1; D not certain. The V gene lost 4 bases and the J gene lost 5 bases, with 6 bases spanning the gap. The CDR3 has 12 amino acids. Here the CDR3 DNA reads TGTGCCAGCAGTTCCATGCACAATGAGCAGTTCTTC. It yields the protein CASSSMHNEQFF.

J is TRBJ2-5 and V is TRBV12-3 or TRBV12-4; TRBD1 is a possible D gene (5 bases). Between the trimmed V and J ends, which lost 6 bases and 7 bases, there was a span of 12 bases. The CDR3 sequence is 12 residues long. The CDR3 protein is CASSPGFGTQYF. The CDR3 region has the DNA TGTGCCAGCAGCCCAGGGTTCGGGACCCAGTACTTC.

Many counts were recorded for this clonotype. The chain links TRBV4-2 to TRBJ2-3, with a tentative D call TRBD2 (5 bases). This CDR3 comprises 12 residues. The germline V gene has CDR1 LGHNA and CDR2 YNFKEQ. V lost 3 bases to trimming and J lost 6 bases, with 7 bases between them. The CDR3 reads CASSQKRDTQYF. The DNA for the CDR3 is TGTGCCAGCAGCCAGAAGCGGGATACGCAGTATTTT.

The rearrangement uses TRBV5-1 and TRBJ2-1; D gene unclear. The V and J ends lost 0 bases and 1 base respectively, with 8 bases between them. The CDR3 sequence is 15 residues long. The germline CDR1 and CDR2 sequences are SGHRS and YFSETQ. The CDR3 protein is CASSLDTPSYNEQFF. The DNA of the CDR3 is TGCGCCAGCAGCTTGGACACGCCGTCCTACAATGAGCAGTTCTTC. The full variable domain, rest sourced from reference TRBV5-1 and TRBJ2-1, is KAGVTQTPRYLIKTRGQQVTLSCSPISGHRSVSWYQQTPGQGLQFLFEYFSETQRNKGNFPGRFSGRQFSNSRSEMNVSTLELGDSALYLCASSLDTPSYNEQFFGPGTRLTVL.

This clonotype showed up many times. The V call is TRBV29-1, the J call TRBJ1-3; 7 nucleotides agree with TRBD1. The V segment lost 0 bases and the J segment 2 bases; nucleotides outside the gene matches: 10. Germline V gives CDR1 SQVTM, CDR2 ANQGSEA. The CDR3 covers 17 residues. CDR3: CSVEDTVTGVPGNTIYF. In DNA, the CDR3 is TGCAGCGTTGAAGACACCGTTACAGGGGTTCCTGGAAACACCATATATTTT.

The table lists this clonotype with a few counts. The rearrangement links TRBV11-2 to TRBJ2-3, with TRBD2 matching over 8 bases. The germline CDR1 and CDR2 sequences are SGHAT and FQNNGV. The CDR3 extends over 15 amino acids. Germline trimming cut 5 bases from V and 2 bases from J; bases unmatched to any gene: 6. DNA of the CDR3: TGTGCCAGCAGCCCCGGGACTAGACCCACAGATACGCAGTATTTT. This codes for CASSPGTRPTDTQYF.

This clonotype has only a few counts. The chain joins TRBV20-1 to TRBJ2-5; 9 positions agree with TRBD2. CDR3 length: 16 amino acids. From germline, CDR1 is DFQATT and CDR2 SNEGSKA (reference sequence). V was clipped by 0 bases and J by 2 bases; unmatched bases: 7. The CDR3 sequence: CSARDWRGRVQETQYF. In DNA, the CDR3 is TGCAGTGCTAGAGATTGGCGCGGGAGGGTACAAGAGACCCAGTACTTC.

Only a few counts were recorded for this clonotype. The rearrangement uses TRBV29-1 and TRBJ2-3; possible D gene TRBD2, 6 bases. Germline assignment: CDR1 SQVTM and CDR2 ANQGSEA. The CDR3 length is 13 residues. The V end was cut by 7 bases, the J end by 2 bases, with 13 bases between. For the CDR3, the DNA is TGCAGCGGGCGGGGTAAACTCACAGATACGCAGTATTTT. Its protein product is CSGRGKLTDTQYF.

This clonotype was detected a few times. The V and J genes are TRBV6-5 and TRBJ1-5; no definite D call. Germline V gives CDR1 MNHEY, CDR2 SVGAGI. Trimming removed 4 bases at V and 3 bases at J, with 10 bases between. The CDR3 has 14 residues. The CDR3 is CASSFHSYNQPQHF. DNA of the CDR3: TGTGCCAGCAGTTTTCACAGTTACAATCAGCCCCAGCATTTT.

This clonotype was seen at least ten times. J is TRBJ2-3 and V is TRBV9; 12 nucleotides align to TRBD1. Per the germline V gene, CDR1 is SGDLS and CDR2 is YYNGEE. The V segment lost 4 bases and the J segment 4 bases; nucleotides outside the gene matches: 4. The CDR3 extends over 15 amino acids. CDR3 amino acids: CASSRGTGGADTQYF. In DNA form, the CDR3 reads TGTGCCAGCAGCCGCGGGACAGGGGGCGCAGATACGCAGTATTTT.

Details on this clonotype: The junction shows a germline mismatch at one end, possibly a read error. The chain employs TRBV27 and TRBJ2-7, with D hard to call. CDR3 size: 13 residues. Germline V gives CDR1 MNHEY, CDR2 SMNVEV (reference sequence). CDR3 bases: TGTGCTAGCAGTTCAAATCCTGGGGTTCGGCGGTACTTC. Amino acids: CASSSNPGVRRYF.

Points on this clonotype: A much larger clone differs by one base, so this may be a read error. The CDR3 bases are TGCTGGACGAGTGGGGCTAGCGGGAGGGCCAAGGAGACCCAGTACTTC. It translates to CWTSGASGRAKETQYF. The chain employs TRBV20-1 and TRBJ2-5, with 12 bases aligning to TRBD2. CDR3 length: 16 residues. Germline CDR1 is DFQATT and CDR2 is SNEGSKA (reference sequence).

The J gene is TRBJ2-3, the V gene TRBV11-2; 10 nucleotides agree with TRBD2. CDR3 length equals 16 residues. J was trimmed by 6 bases and V by 1 base; bases with no gene match: 7. Germline CDR1 reads SGHAT; CDR2 reads FQNNGV. This CDR3 is CASSLVQLAGKDTQYF. CDR3 nucleotides: TGTGCCAGCAGCTTAGTCCAACTAGCGGGGAAGGATACGCAGTATTTT. The full variable domain, its missing parts supplied by reference TRBV11-2 and TRBJ2-3, is EAGVAQSPRYKIIEKRQSVAFWCNPISGHATLYWYQQILGQGPKLLIQFQNNGVVDDSQLPKDRFSAERLKGVDSTLKIQPAKLEDSAVYLCASSLVQLAGKDTQYFGPGTRLTVL.

A few counts support this clonotype. The CDR3 nucleotides are TGTGCCACCAGTGATTTGATGGGCTACGAGCAGTACTTC. This encodes CATSDLMGYEQYF. This chain links TRBV24-1 with TRBJ2-7, with D uncertain. The V end was cut by 0 bases, the J end by 3 bases, with 5 bases between. The CDR3 contains 13 residues. CDR1 and CDR2 from the germline V gene are KGHDR and SFDVKD.

This clonotype was counted many times. The rearrangement links TRBV12-3 or TRBV12-4 to TRBJ2-2; D ambiguous. The CDR3 spans 16 residues. Trimming cost V 5 bases and J 1 base, with 14 bases left between them. The CDR3 spells CASSPRSMRNTGELFF. CDR3 nucleotide sequence: TGTGCCAGCAGTCCTCGGAGTATGAGGAACACCGGGGAGCTGTTTTTT.

This clonotype showed up many times. J is TRBJ2-1 and V is TRBV29-1; the D is unclear. This CDR3 comprises 15 residues. CDR1 is SQVTM and CDR2 is ANQGSEA in the germline V gene. Deletions cut 1 base from V and 0 bases from J, with 10 bases between. The CDR3 DNA is TGCAGCGTTGAAGTGACCTCGAGCTCCTACAATGAGCAGTTCTTC. As protein: CSVEVTSSSYNEQFF.

This clonotype has a handful of counts. This chain uses TRBV11-3 with TRBJ2-1; 9 positions match TRBD1. After removal of 4 bases from V and 8 bases from J, the junction contained 6 bases not matched to a gene. The CDR3 runs 14 residues. The V gene's germline CDR1 is SGHNT and CDR2 YENEEA. The CDR3 nucleotides read TGTGCCAGCAGCTCGGACAGGGGAAAGTATGAGCAGTTCTTC. Translation: CASSSDRGKYEQFF. The full variable domain, in which reference TRBV11-3 and TRBJ2-1 provide the parts outside the CDR3, is EAGVVQSPRYKIIEKKQPVAFWCNPISGHNTLYWYLQNLGQGPELLIRYENEEAVDDSQLPKDRFSAERLKGVDSTLKIQPAELGDSAVYLCASSSDRGKYEQFFGPGTRLTVL.

This clonotype occurred a few times. The J gene is TRBJ2-2, the V gene TRBV6-5, with 7 bases that match TRBD2. CDR3 length: 18 amino acids. Germline CDR1 MNHEY, CDR2 SVGAGI. V was clipped by 6 bases and J by 5 bases; unmatched bases: 18. The CDR3 spells CASSLRPPGGSYTGELFF. As DNA, the CDR3 is TGTGCCAGCAGCTTACGTCCGCCCGGCGGGAGCTATACCGGGGAGCTGTTTTTT.

This rearrangement joins TRBV20-1 to TRBJ2-3; D gene uncertain. This CDR3 has 11 amino acids. The germline CDR1 and CDR2 sequences are DFQATT and SNEGSKA (reference sequence). V lost 8 bases and J lost 6, with 12 bases in between. DNA of the CDR3: TGCAGTTCAGAACTAAGTGATACGCAGTATTTT. Its translation: CSSELSDTQYF.

This clonotype showed up just a few times. CDR3 sequence: CSASDTGGFTGNTIYF. The CDR3 DNA sequence: TGCAGTGCTAGCGACACAGGGGGTTTCACTGGAAACACCATATATTTT. The chain couples TRBV20-1 to TRBJ1-3, with 8 bases fitting TRBD1. Germline CDR1 and CDR2: DFQATT and SNEGSKA (reference sequence). CDR3 length: 16 residues. V shed 3 bases, J shed 2 bases, and the junction held 9 bases outside the gene matches.

The chain carries TRBV4-1 and TRBJ1-3; D may be TRBD1 (6 bases). The germline CDR1 and CDR2 sequences are MGHRA and YSYEKL. CDR3 length equals 15 residues. V shed 0 bases and J shed 2 bases, with 8 bases lying between them. This CDR3 is CASSQERGTGNTIYF. In DNA form, the CDR3 reads TGCGCCAGCAGCCAAGAAAGGGGGACTGGAAACACCATATATTTT.

This clonotype was seen a few times. This chain links TRBV6-6 with TRBJ1-1; D is unclear. CDR3 length: 12 amino acids. Per germline, CDR1 MNHNY and CDR2 SVGAGI (reference sequence). V was shortened by 1 base and J by 10 bases, with 10 bases between the two germline ends. The CDR3 sequence: CASSYCPCRAFF. DNA for the CDR3: TGTGCCAGCAGTTACTGCCCCTGTCGAGCTTTCTTT.

This clonotype came up many times. The chain is built from TRBV20-1 and TRBJ2-3, with TRBD2 identical over 12 bases. The CDR3 is 17 amino acids. Losses at the gene ends were 3 bases for V and 2 bases for J; bases not matched to a gene: 9. Germline V gene data show CDR1 as DFQATT and CDR2 as SNEGSKA (reference sequence). CDR3 region: CSARTGLAGQITDTQYF. The CDR3 DNA reads as TGCAGTGCTAGGACTGGACTAGCGGGGCAGATCACAGATACGCAGTATTTT.

The chain couples TRBV20-1 to TRBJ2-7; D ambiguous. Trimming left V 6 bases short and J 2 bases short, with 8 bases between. The CDR3 loop spans 11 amino acids. The germline CDR1 and CDR2 sequences are DFQATT and SNEGSKA (reference sequence). This CDR3 is CSAARTYEQYF. CDR3 DNA: TGCAGTGCAGCAAGAACCTACGAGCAGTACTTC.